Below are 9 T cell receptor beta chains sequenced from a single sample in a study of blood T cell repertoires in COVID-19. This table comes from immunoSEQ multiplex PCR, and its TCRdb copy is limited to in-frame clones, with some not included. The sample gives roughly 380,000 clones, 89% of which show up once; approximately 1.5% is in the top ten. The sequenced sample was peripheral blood. These TCRs come from a woman aged 35 to 49 with COVID-19, enrolled during active disease.

The J gene is TRBJ2-3, the V gene TRBV9, with 7 nucleotides matching TRBD1. Looked up from germline, CDR1 is SGDLS and CDR2 is YYNGEE. The CDR3 is made up of 16 amino acids. Trimming took 3 bases from V and 2 from J; bases not matched to a gene: 9. CDR3 DNA: TGTGCCAGCAGCGCTTACAGGGGAGTTGCCACAGATACGCAGTATTTT. It encodes CASSAYRGVATDTQYF.

The chain uses TRBV19 and TRBJ2-5, with 9 nucleotides matching TRBD2. CDR1 is LNHDA, CDR2 SQIVND, per germline (reference sequence). The CDR3 covers 15 residues. V lost 1 base and J lost 4; bases outside the gene matches: 4. The CDR3 loop reads CASSIGSGRPETQYF. The CDR3 region has the DNA TGTGCCAGTAGTATAGGAAGCGGGAGGCCAGAGACCCAGTACTTC. The full variable domain, with the rest looked up from reference TRBV19 and TRBJ2-5, is DGGITQSPKYLFRKEGQNVTLSCEQNLNHDAMYWYRQDPGQGLRLIYYSQIVNDFQKGDIAEGYSVSREKKESFPLTVTSAQKNPTAFYLCASSIGSGRPETQYFGPGTRLLVL.

The genes are TRBV6-5 and TRBJ1-4; D gene unclear. The CDR3 is 14 residues long. V dropped 6 bases and J dropped 5 bases, with 13 bases sitting between them. The germline CDR1 and CDR2 sequences are MNHEY and SVGAGI. In DNA, the CDR3 is TGTGCCAGCAGAGAGGCATGGGAGAATGAAAAACTGTTTTTT. Translation gives CASREAWENEKLFF.

This chain uses TRBV7-3 with TRBJ1-1; no definite D call. Deletions cut 5 bases from V and 1 base from J, with 8 bases between. CDR1 and CDR2 from the germline V gene are SGHTA and FQGTGA. The CDR3 totals 13 residues. CDR3 amino acids: CASSRRWNTEAFF. Here the CDR3 DNA reads TGTGCCAGCAGCCGGCGGTGGAACACTGAAGCTTTCTTT.

The V call is TRBV10-3, the J call TRBJ2-7; tentatively, D is TRBD1 (6 bases). The CDR3 loop spans 13 amino acids. With 10 bases removed from V and 1 base from J, the gap between germline ends came to 14 bases. Germline CDR1 reads ENHRY; CDR2 reads SYGVKD. The CDR3 here is CATYREGSYEQYF. In DNA form, the CDR3 reads TGTGCCACATACAGGGAAGGTTCCTACGAGCAGTACTTC.

The chain couples TRBV3-1 (or the pseudogene TRBV3-2) to TRBJ1-2; no clear D gene. V gave up 2 bases and J gave up 4 bases, with 8 bases separating them. The CDR3 is made up of 13 amino acids. Germline V gene lookup returns CDR1 LGHDT and CDR2 YNNKEL (reference sequence). CDR3 residues: CASSQTRPYGYTF. The CDR3 DNA sequence: TGTGCCAGCAGCCAAACCAGGCCCTATGGCTACACCTTC.

The CDR3 coding sequence is TGTGCCACCAGCCAGGGGGACAGGGGGAACACCGGGGAGCTGTTTTTT. This gives the protein CATSQGDRGNTGELFF. V gene TRBV24-1 combines with J gene TRBJ2-2, with 10 positions matching TRBD1. The CDR3 length is 16 residues. V lost 7 bases, J lost 1 base, and 5 bases stayed unmatched. Germline loops: CDR1 KGHDR, CDR2 SFDVKD.

This clone was seen only once. The chain carries TRBV12-5 and TRBJ2-1; a possible D gene is TRBD1 (5 bases). CDR3 length: 17 amino acids. The germline V and J ends were trimmed by 1 base and 2 bases, with 15 bases remaining between them. Germline CDR1 reads LGHNT; CDR2 reads FRNRAP. CDR3 nucleotides: TGTGCTAGTGGTTTGGGCCTCAGGGCGGCGGCCTACAATGAGCAGTTCTTC. Its protein is CASGLGLRAAAYNEQFF. Drawing the rest from reference TRBV12-5 and TRBJ2-1, the complete variable domain is DARVTQTPRHKVTEMGQEVTMRCQPILGHNTVFWYRQTMMQGLELLAYFRNRAPLDDSGMPKDRFSAEMPDATLATLKIQPSEPRDSAVYFCASGLGLRAAAYNEQFFGPGTRLTVL.

V and J are TRBV4-1 and TRBJ1-4; no definite D call. Germline V gives CDR1 MGHRA, CDR2 YSYEKL. Trimming left V 2 bases short and J 6 bases short, with 7 bases between. This CDR3 contains 13 residues. The CDR3 is CASSQFSDEKLFF. The CDR3 DNA is TGCGCCAGCAGCCAATTTTCGGATGAAAAACTGTTTTTT.